One sample yielded the 9 T cell receptor beta chains listed below, sequenced in a study of blood T cell repertoires in COVID-19. The method was immunoSEQ multiplex PCR; TCRdb's version includes in-frame clones alone and lacks a portion of them. The sample includes 150,000 to 200,000 clones, around 86% of them seen just once. Sequenced: peripheral blood. The receptors come from a man aged 65-85 years who had recovered from COVID-19.

The chain uses TRBV15 and TRBJ1-2; D is perhaps TRBD1 (5 bases). The CDR3 sequence is 14 residues long. Deletions cut 0 bases from V and 4 bases from J, with 9 bases between. Germline V gene lookup returns CDR1 LNHNV and CDR2 YYDKDF (reference sequence). DNA for the CDR3: TGTGCCACCAGCAGAGAAGGCGACAGCTATGGCTACACCTTC. This sequence encodes CATSREGDSYGYTF.

This clone has only a few counts. The J gene is TRBJ2-7, the V gene TRBV9, with 8 nucleotides matching TRBD1. Germline loops: CDR1 SGDLS, CDR2 YYNGEE. The V segment lost 2 bases and the J segment 3 bases; nucleotides outside the gene matches: 7. CDR3 size: 15 residues. The CDR3 coding sequence is TGTGCCAGCAGCGTTGGACAGGGATCGAACTACGAGCAGTACTTC. Translation: CASSVGQGSNYEQYF.

The chain recombines TRBV2 with TRBJ1-2; TRBD1 matches 10 bases. This CDR3 comprises 17 residues. V lost 6 bases and J lost 4; bases outside the gene matches: 14. Germline V lookup: CDR1 SNHLY, CDR2 FYNNEI. CDR3 sequence (DNA): TGTGCCAGCAGAGCCGGGACAGGGGCTCGGAAGGGCTATGGCTACACCTTC. This gives the protein CASRAGTGARKGYGYTF. Combining the CDR3 with reference TRBV2 and TRBJ1-2 gives the whole variable domain EPEVTQTPSHQVTQMGQEVILRCVPISNHLYFYWYRQILGQKVEFLVSFYNNEISEKSEIFDDQFSVERPDGSNFTLKIRSTKLEDSAMYFCASRAGTGARKGYGYTFGSGTRLTVV.

This chain joins TRBV19 and TRBJ2-7; D perhaps matches TRBD2 (7 bases). The V end was cut by 4 bases, the J end by 2 bases, with 12 bases between. CDR1 is LNHDA and CDR2 is SQIVND in the germline V gene (reference sequence). The CDR3 consists of 14 residues. CDR3 loop: CASSTTGTTYEQYF. In DNA, the CDR3 is TGTGCCAGTAGTACCACAGGGACTACCTACGAGCAGTACTTC.

The CDR3 here is CASSPTVYEQYF. CDR3 sequence (DNA): TGTGCCAGCAGCCCGACTGTCTACGAGCAGTACTTC. The rearrangement links TRBV28 to TRBJ2-7; D ambiguous. This CDR3 is 12 amino acids long. Germline CDR1 MDHEN, CDR2 SYDVKM. V lost 6 bases and J lost 3, with 9 bases in between.

The chain has TRBV28 and TRBJ1-5; TRBD1 might be the D (6 bases). The germline gives CDR1 MDHEN, CDR2 SYDVKM. CDR3 length equals 15 residues. Trimming shortened V by 6 bases and J by 0 bases, and 12 bases separated the two germline ends. CDR3: CASRLRGYSNQPQHF. In DNA form, the CDR3 reads TGTGCCAGCAGGCTCAGGGGCTATAGCAATCAGCCCCAGCATTTT.

V gene TRBV2 combines with J gene TRBJ2-7; TRBD2 aligns across 8 bases. Germline V gene data show CDR1 as SNHLY and CDR2 as FYNNEI. The CDR3 covers 15 residues. With 6 bases clipped from V and 3 bases from J, the junction kept 10 bases outside the gene matches. The CDR3 is CASSPGGSGIYEQYF. CDR3 coding DNA: TGTGCCAGCAGCCCAGGAGGTAGCGGGATCTACGAGCAGTACTTC.

The CDR3 sequence is CASSRTSGGNQPQHF. Here the CDR3 DNA reads TGTGCCAGCTCCCGGACCTCCGGGGGCAATCAGCCCCAGCATTTT. The V call is TRBV18, the J call TRBJ1-5; D remains unclear. CDR3 length: 15 amino acids. With 6 bases removed from V and 2 bases from J, the gap between germline ends came to 14 bases. Germline values: CDR1 KGHSH, CDR2 LQKENI.

Here the CDR3 reads CASSPSRGRTQYF. CDR3 coding DNA: TGTGCCAGCAGCCCGTCGCGGGGAAGGACCCAGTACTTC. The rearrangement joins TRBV3-1 (or the pseudogene TRBV3-2) to TRBJ2-5; TRBD2 might be the D (6 bases). This CDR3 contains 13 residues. Trimming cost V 4 bases and J 7 bases, with 13 bases left between them. Looked up from germline, CDR1 is LGHDT and CDR2 is YNNKEL (reference sequence).